The 11 T cell receptor beta chains presented below share a single source sample, sequenced in a study of breast tumors, draining lymph nodes, adjacent tissues. Breast cancer patients provided tissue from their axillary draining lymph nodes. TCRdb independently ran MiXCR on the multiplex PCR reads; one entry per CDR3 protein. The sample yields about 140,000 distinct CDR3 sequences, approximately 32% seen once. Sequencing was carried out using axillary lymph node tissue. The source is a female donor with breast cancer. Some clones in this sample may be carry-over from other donors' samples.

This clonotype has ten or more counts. The chain recombines TRBV19 with TRBJ1-5; maybe TRBD1 (5 bases). Germline CDR1 LNHDA, CDR2 SQIVND (reference sequence). The CDR3 has 15 residues. The V end was cut by 0 bases, the J end by 7 bases, with 13 bases between. CDR3 sequence (DNA): TGTGCCAGTAGTATAGATCCGGGGGTCCCCCAGCCCCAGCATTTT. It specifies CASSIDPGVPQPQHF. The full variable domain, completed using reference TRBV19 and TRBJ1-5, is DGGITQSPKYLFRKEGQNVTLSCEQNLNHDAMYWYRQDPGQGLRLIYYSQIVNDFQKGDIAEGYSVSREKKESFPLTVTSAQKNPTAFYLCASSIDPGVPQPQHFGDGTRLSIL.

The chain couples TRBV12-3 or TRBV12-4 to TRBJ2-6, with D tentatively TRBD2 (5 bases). With 6 bases removed from V and 2 bases from J, the gap between germline ends came to 20 bases. The CDR3 spans 18 residues. As DNA, the CDR3 is TGTGCCAGCAGGCCCACGGGCATTAGAGGGACTGGGGCCAACGTCCTGACTTTC. This encodes CASRPTGIRGTGANVLTF.

This clonotype was found many times. This CDR3 reads CASSSAGAAGETQYF. Here the CDR3 DNA reads TGTGCCAGCAGCTCGGCTGGGGCGGCGGGGGAGACCCAGTACTTC. V usage is TRBV5-8 and J usage is TRBJ2-5; D may be TRBD2 (6 bases). This CDR3 region has 15 residues. With 3 bases removed from V and 5 bases from J, the gap between germline ends came to 17 bases. CDR1 and CDR2 from the germline V gene are SGHTS and YDEGEE.

This clonotype occurred many times. V and J are TRBV6-5 and TRBJ2-3; TRBD1 might be the D (6 bases). The ends were cut back, 6 bases at V and 2 bases at J, with 18 bases in the middle. CDR3 size: 16 residues. CDR1 is MNHEY, CDR2 SVGAGI, per germline. CDR3 nucleotide sequence: TGTGCCAGCAGCCCGTCCTGGGGGCGCGACACAGATACGCAGTATTTT. This codes for CASSPSWGRDTDTQYF.

This clonotype has a handful of counts. The chain links TRBV11-3 to TRBJ1-1, with D uncertain. Trimming removed 3 bases at V and 1 base at J, with 6 bases between. The CDR3 totals 13 residues. Germline V gives CDR1 SGHNT, CDR2 YENEEA. For the CDR3, the DNA is TGTGCCAGCAGCTTTGCAGGGAACACTGAAGCTTTCTTT. It specifies CASSFAGNTEAFF.

A word on this clonotype: The junction departs from the called germline gene at one end, perhaps through a read error. The chain combines TRBV7-8 with TRBJ1-2; the D gene is possibly TRBD1 (5 bases). The CDR3 contains 13 residues. Per the germline V gene, CDR1 is SGHVS and CDR2 is FQNEAQ. CDR3 region: CASSPTVFSGHTF. The CDR3 DNA reads TGTGCCAGCAGCCCGACAGTCTTCTCTGGCCACACCTTC.

The genes are TRBV15 and TRBJ1-2; TRBD1 agrees at 8 bases. The CDR3 covers 15 residues. Germline loops: CDR1 LNHNV, CDR2 YYDKDF (reference sequence). The V gene end was trimmed by 3 bases and the J gene end by 11 bases; junction bases not matched to a gene: 14. In DNA form, the CDR3 reads TGTGCCACCAGCAGTACCGGGACAGGCGACTATTGGTACACCTTC. Its translation is CATSSTGTGDYWYTF.

The chain is built from TRBV7-9 and TRBJ1-4, with 8 nucleotides matching TRBD1. This CDR3 region has 13 residues. The germline CDR1 and CDR2 sequences are SEHNR and FQNEAQ (reference sequence). CDR3 region: CARQGKGNEKLFF. The CDR3 DNA follows: TGTGCTCGACAGGGGAAGGGTAATGAAAAACTGTTTTTT.

The rearrangement uses TRBV29-1 and TRBJ2-1; D might be TRBD2 (7 bases). From germline, CDR1 is SQVTM and CDR2 ANQGSEA. This CDR3 contains 15 residues. The V end lost 6 bases, the J end lost 1 base, and 16 bases lay between the germline ends. The CDR3 here is CSVDLRGPSYNEQFF. CDR3 in DNA: TGCAGCGTCGACTTGCGGGGGCCTTCCTACAATGAGCAGTTCTTC.

The gene calls are TRBV5-1 and TRBJ2-3; 12 bases fit TRBD2. J gave up 6 bases and V 9 bases, and 8 bases lay outside the gene matches. The CDR3 is made up of 14 amino acids. Per the germline V gene, CDR1 is SGHRS and CDR2 is YFSETQ. CDR3 DNA: TGCGCCATCACTAGCGGGGGGCGTGGGGATACGCAGTATTTT. Translating it yields CAITSGGRGDTQYF.

The table lists this clonotype with many counts. The rearrangement links TRBV7-2 to TRBJ2-7; D ambiguous. CDR1 and CDR2 from the germline V gene are SGHTA and FQGNSA. The CDR3 extends over 15 amino acids. Trimming cost V 1 base and J 2 bases, with 12 bases left between them. CDR3 coding DNA: TGTGCCAGCAGCTTAGAGAGCACCTCTACCTACGAGCAGTACTTC. Protein product: CASSLESTSTYEQYF.